This T cell receptor (beta chain) was sequenced for a study of blood T cell repertoires in COVID-19. Trimming stripped 0 bases from V and 0 bases from J, with 9 bases between. CDR1 and CDR2 from the germline V gene are GTSNPN and SVGIG (reference sequence). CDR3 length: 16 amino acids. Original processing methods: Reference gene primer amplification gave nucleated cell count estimates. The assay was immunoSEQ multiplex PCR, and TCRdb's table has in-frame clones only and misses some. The V and J calls and clone size are taken from that table; D and trimming were inferred from the DNA. The sample consists of under 200,000 clones, about 85% of them appearing once.

The receptor was derived from a woman aged 65 to 85 with COVID-19, enrolled during active disease. The specimen was peripheral blood. The chain links TRBV30 to TRBJ1-6; D unresolved. In DNA form, the CDR3 reads TGTGCCTGGAGTGTACGCGATGCCTCCTATAATTCACCCCTCCACTTT. Encoded protein: CAWSVRDASYNSPLHF.